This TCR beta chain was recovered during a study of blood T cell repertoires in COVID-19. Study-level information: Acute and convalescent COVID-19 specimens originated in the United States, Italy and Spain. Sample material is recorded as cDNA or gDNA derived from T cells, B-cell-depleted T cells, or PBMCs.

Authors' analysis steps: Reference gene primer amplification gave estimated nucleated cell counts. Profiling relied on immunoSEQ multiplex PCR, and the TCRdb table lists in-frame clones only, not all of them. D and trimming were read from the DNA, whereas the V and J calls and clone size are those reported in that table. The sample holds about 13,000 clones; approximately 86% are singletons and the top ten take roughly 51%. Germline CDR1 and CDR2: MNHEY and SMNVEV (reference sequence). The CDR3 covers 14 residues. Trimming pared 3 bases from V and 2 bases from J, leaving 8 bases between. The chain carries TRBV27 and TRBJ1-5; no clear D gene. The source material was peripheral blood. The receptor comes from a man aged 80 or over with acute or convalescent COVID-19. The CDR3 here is CASSFAGGNQPQHF. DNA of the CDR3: TGTGCCAGCAGTTTCGCCGGGGGCAATCAGCCCCAGCATTTT.